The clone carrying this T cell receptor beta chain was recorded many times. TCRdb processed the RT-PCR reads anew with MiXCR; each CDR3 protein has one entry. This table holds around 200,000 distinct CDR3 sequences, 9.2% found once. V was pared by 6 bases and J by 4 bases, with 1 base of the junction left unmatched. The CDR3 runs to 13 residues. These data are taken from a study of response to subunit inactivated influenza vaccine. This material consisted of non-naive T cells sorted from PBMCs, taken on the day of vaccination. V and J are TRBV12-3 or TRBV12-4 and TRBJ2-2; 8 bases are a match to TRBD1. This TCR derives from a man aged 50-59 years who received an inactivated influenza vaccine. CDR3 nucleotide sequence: TGTGCCAGCAGGGACAGGGTCACCGGGGAGCTGTTTTTT. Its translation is CASRDRVTGELFF.